The T cell receptor (beta chain) described here comes from a study of shared clonotypes between healthy human individuals. Libraries were prepared by immunoSEQ multiplex PCR; TCRdb keeps only in-frame clonotypes and omits some of them. The sample carries 1,500,000 or so clones, roughly 96% recorded once. The sample comprised naive CD4+ T cells sorted from blood. Specified subset: CD45RA+ positively selected. This clonotype originated in a man in his thirties or forties in good health.

CDR3 DNA: TGCAGCGTTGAAGATGTAACTGAAGCTTTCTTT. It yields the protein CSVEDVTEAFF. The chain is built from TRBV29-1 and TRBJ1-1; D remains ambiguous. The CDR3 loop spans 11 amino acids. Trimming removed 0 bases at V and 5 bases at J, with 4 bases between. Germline CDR1 is SQVTM and CDR2 is ANQGSEA.